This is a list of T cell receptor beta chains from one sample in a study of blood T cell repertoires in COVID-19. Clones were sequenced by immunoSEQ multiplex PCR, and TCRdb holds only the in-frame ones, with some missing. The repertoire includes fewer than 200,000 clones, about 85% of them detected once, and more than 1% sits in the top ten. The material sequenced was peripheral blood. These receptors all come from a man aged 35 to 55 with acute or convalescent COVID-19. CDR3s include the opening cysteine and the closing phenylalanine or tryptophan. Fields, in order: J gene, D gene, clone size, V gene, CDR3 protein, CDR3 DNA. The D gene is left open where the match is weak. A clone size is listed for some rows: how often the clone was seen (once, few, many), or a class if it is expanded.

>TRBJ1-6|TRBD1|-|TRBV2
CASSRDSLNSPLHF
TGTGCCAGCAGCCGGGACAGCCTAAATTCACCCCTCCACTTT
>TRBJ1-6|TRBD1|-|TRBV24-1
CATSEGQGGNSPLHF
TGTGCCACCAGTGAGGGACAGGGGGGTAATTCACCCCTCCACTTT
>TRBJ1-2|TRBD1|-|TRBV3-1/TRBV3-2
CASSRLTGPLRHYGYTF
TGTGCCAGCAGCCGCTTGACAGGGCCATTACGACACTATGGCTACACCTTC
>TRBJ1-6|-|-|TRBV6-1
CASSVTGSSYNSPLHF
TGTGCCAGCAGTGTGACAGGTAGCTCCTATAATTCACCCCTCCACTTT
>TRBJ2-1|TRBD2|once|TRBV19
CASSTQTSGGWGQFF
TGTGCCAGTAGTACCCAGACTAGCGGGGGGTGGGGTCAGTTCTTC
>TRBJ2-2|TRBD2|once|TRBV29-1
CSVEARGGNTGELFF
TGCAGCGTTGAGGCGCGGGGGGGGAACACCGGGGAGCTGTTTTTT
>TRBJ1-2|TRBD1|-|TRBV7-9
CASSFPGQGHYGYTF
TGTGCCAGCAGCTTCCCGGGACAGGGGCACTATGGCTACACCTTC
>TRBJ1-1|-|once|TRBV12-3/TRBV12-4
CASSLRGNTEAFF
TGTGCCAGCAGTTTAAGGGGGAACACTGAAGCTTTCTTT
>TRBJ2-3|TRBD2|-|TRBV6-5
CASSWADGTSGGTQYF
TGTGCCAGCAGTTGGGCCGACGGGACTAGCGGAGGTACGCAGTATTTT
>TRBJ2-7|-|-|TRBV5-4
CASSLRGGRHEQYF
TGTGCCAGCAGCTTGAGAGGGGGACGCCACGAGCAGTACTTC
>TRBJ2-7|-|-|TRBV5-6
CASSEPQNEQYF
TGTGCCAGCAGCGAACCACAGAACGAGCAGTACTTC
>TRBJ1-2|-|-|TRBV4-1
CASSQDIKGDYGYTF
TGCGCCAGCAGCCAAGATATTAAGGGGGACTATGGCTACACCTTC
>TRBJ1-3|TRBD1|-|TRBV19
CASGTGESSGNTIYF
TGTGCCAGCGGGACAGGGGAAAGCTCTGGAAACACCATATATTTT
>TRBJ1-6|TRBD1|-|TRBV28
CASSSPFDRGLYNSPLHF
TGTGCCAGCAGCTCCCCTTTCGACAGGGGGCTTTATAATTCACCCCTCCACTTT
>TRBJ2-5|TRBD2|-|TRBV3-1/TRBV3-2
CASSQDLAGGVVKTQYF
TGTGCCAGCAGCCAAGATTTAGCGGGGGGCGTAGTAAAGACCCAGTACTTC
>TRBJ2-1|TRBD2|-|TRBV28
CASITPGTTVNEQFF
TGTGCCAGTATCACCCCCGGGACTACCGTTAATGAGCAGTTCTTC
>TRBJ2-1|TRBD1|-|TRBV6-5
CASTTGKSYNEQFF
TGTGCCAGCACGACAGGGAAGTCCTACAATGAGCAGTTCTTC
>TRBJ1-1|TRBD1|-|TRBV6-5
CASSQGQGATEAFF
TGTGCCAGCAGCCAAGGCCAGGGGGCCACTGAAGCTTTCTTT
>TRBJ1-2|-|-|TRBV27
CASSLGHMDGYTF
TGTGCCAGCAGTTTAGGGCACATGGATGGCTACACCTTC
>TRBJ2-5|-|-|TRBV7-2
CASSLRGREQTQYF
TGTGCCAGCAGCTTAAGGGGGCGGGAACAGACCCAGTACTTC
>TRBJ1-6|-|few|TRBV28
CASSLETESPLHF
TGTGCCAGCAGTTTAGAGACAGAGTCACCCCTCCACTTT
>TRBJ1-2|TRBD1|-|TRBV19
CASSRTGINYGYTF
TGTGCCAGTAGTCGGACAGGGATTAACTATGGCTACACCTTC
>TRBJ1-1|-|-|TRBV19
CASSNSGVWEAFF
TGTGCCAGTAGTAATTCAGGGGTATGGGAAGCTTTCTTT
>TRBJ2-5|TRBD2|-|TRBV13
CASSVASSGGAETQYF
TGTGCCAGCAGCGTAGCATCTAGCGGGGGGGCGGAGACCCAGTACTTC
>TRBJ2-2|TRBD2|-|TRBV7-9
CASSPGLAGAFRTGELFF
TGTGCCAGCAGCCCGGGACTAGCGGGGGCCTTTCGCACCGGGGAGCTGTTTTTT
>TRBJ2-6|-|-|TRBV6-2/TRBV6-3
CASSPHGTSGANVLTF
TGTGCCAGCAGTCCCCATGGCACCTCTGGGGCCAACGTCCTGACTTTC
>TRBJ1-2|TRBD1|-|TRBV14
CASSPRPGTVNGYTF
TGTGCCAGCAGCCCCCGCCCAGGGACAGTGAATGGCTACACCTTC
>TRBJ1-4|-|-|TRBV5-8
CASSLWLGATNEKLFF
TGTGCCAGCAGCTTGTGGCTCGGGGCAACTAATGAAAAACTGTTTTTT
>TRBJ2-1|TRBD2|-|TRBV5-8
CASSLLLAGGNEQFF
TGTGCCAGCAGCTTGTTGCTAGCGGGGGGGAATGAGCAGTTCTTC
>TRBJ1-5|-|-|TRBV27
CASSLRVGGDQPQHF
TGTGCCAGCAGTCTCAGGGTAGGTGGTGATCAGCCCCAGCATTTT
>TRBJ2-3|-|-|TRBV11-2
CASSPFGGSTDTQYF
TGTGCCAGCAGCCCTTTCGGGGGTAGCACAGATACGCAGTATTTT
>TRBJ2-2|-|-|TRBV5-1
CASSPRFSGGAETGELFF
TGCGCCAGCAGCCCTCGATTCAGTGGGGGGGCGGAGACCGGGGAGCTGTTTTTT
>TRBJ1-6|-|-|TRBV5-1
CASAAGSSSYNSPLHF
TGCGCCAGCGCCGCGGGCTCCAGCTCCTATAATTCACCCCTCCACTTT
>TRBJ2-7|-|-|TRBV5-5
CASSSQLQRSYEQYF
TGTGCCAGCAGCTCCCAACTACAGCGGTCCTACGAGCAGTACTTC
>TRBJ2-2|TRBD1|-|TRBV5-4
CASSSGTGPTGELFF
TGTGCCAGCAGCTCCGGGACAGGGCCCACCGGGGAGCTGTTTTTT
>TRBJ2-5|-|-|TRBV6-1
CASSDWRGSGGSQETQYF
TGTGCCAGCAGTGATTGGAGGGGGTCAGGGGGATCCCAAGAGACCCAGTACTTC
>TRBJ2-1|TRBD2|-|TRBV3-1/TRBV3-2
CASSLGLAAYNEQFF
TGTGCCAGCAGCTTAGGACTAGCGGCATACAATGAGCAGTTCTTC
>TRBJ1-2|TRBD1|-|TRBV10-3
CAISESPGQGLSYGYTF
TGTGCCATCAGTGAATCTCCAGGACAGGGTCTATCCTATGGCTACACCTTC
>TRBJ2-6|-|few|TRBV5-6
CASRYGDFPGANVLTF
TGTGCCAGCAGGTACGGCGACTTTCCTGGGGCCAACGTCCTGACTTTC
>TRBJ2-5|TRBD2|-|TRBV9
CASSVGSGGIIQETQYF
TGTGCCAGCAGCGTAGGTAGCGGGGGTATTATCCAAGAGACCCAGTACTTC
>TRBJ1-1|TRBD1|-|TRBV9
CASSVDRGLTEAFF
TGTGCCAGCAGCGTAGACAGGGGGCTAACTGAAGCTTTCTTT
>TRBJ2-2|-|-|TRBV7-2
CASSFGHGMELFF
TGTGCCAGCAGTTTCGGACACGGAATGGAGCTGTTTTTT
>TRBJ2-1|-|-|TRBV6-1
CASSDQGRKNEQFF
TGTGCCAGCAGTGATCAGGGGAGAAAGAATGAGCAGTTCTTC
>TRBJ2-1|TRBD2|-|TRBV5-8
CASRGTSGGSASYNEQFF
TGTGCCAGCAGGGGGACTAGCGGGGGGTCGGCCTCCTACAATGAGCAGTTCTTC
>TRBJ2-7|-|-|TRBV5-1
CASSPLPGNSYEQYF
TGCGCCAGCAGTCCTCTTCCGGGGAACTCCTACGAGCAGTACTTC
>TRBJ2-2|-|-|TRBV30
CAYIKGPTNTGELFF
TGTGCCTATATAAAGGGGCCTACCAACACCGGGGAGCTGTTTTTT
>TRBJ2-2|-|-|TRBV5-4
CASSGPGQLTGELFF
TGTGCCAGCAGCGGACCGGGACAACTCACCGGGGAGCTGTTTTTT
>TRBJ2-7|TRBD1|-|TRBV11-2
CASSLDPGQGIRAYEQYF
TGTGCCAGCAGCTTAGATCCGGGACAGGGGATCCGGGCCTACGAGCAGTACTTC
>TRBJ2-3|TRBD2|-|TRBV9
CASSAGTSGGASGDTQYF
TGTGCCAGCAGCGCAGGGACTAGCGGGGGGGCGAGTGGAGATACGCAGTATTTT
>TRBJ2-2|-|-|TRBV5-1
CASSLEPGGPNTGELFF
TGCGCCAGCAGCTTGGAACCCGGAGGACCGAACACCGGGGAGCTGTTTTTT
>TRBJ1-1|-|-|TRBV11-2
CASSFGFGAFF
TGTGCCAGCAGCTTCGGGTTTGGGGCTTTCTTT
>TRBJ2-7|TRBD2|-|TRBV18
CASSRTSGGYEQYF
TGTGCCAGCTCCCGGACTAGCGGGGGCTACGAGCAGTACTTC
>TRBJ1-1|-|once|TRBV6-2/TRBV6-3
CASSKTEPTEAFF
TGTGCCAGCAGTAAGACAGAGCCGACTGAAGCTTTCTTT
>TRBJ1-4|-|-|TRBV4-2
CASSQESMNNEKLFF
TGTGCCAGCAGCCAAGAGAGTATGAATAATGAAAAACTGTTTTTT